This section outlines one T cell receptor beta chain sequence together with its context. Its antigen is currently unknown. MiXCR, applied by TCRdb to the 5' RACE reads, yields one record per CDR3 protein. The sample records 250,000 to 400,000 distinct CDR3 sequences, over 4% being singletons. The sample belongs to a study of T cells after yellow fever vaccination. Study context: The SMART-Seq v4 Ultra Low Input method served to prepare the low-cell-number fractions. Study-level points and caveats: In post-booster samples, most primary-vaccination clones reappeared (about 96% CD4, 75% to 90% CD8). Peaking on day 5 versus 15, the secondary response was faster but weaker.

Trimming left V 3 bases short and J 7 bases short, with 9 bases between. The CDR3 loop spans 11 amino acids. Germline assignment: CDR1 DFQATT and CDR2 SNEGSKA (reference sequence). The clonotype comes from a man between 18 and 35 years old who received the YFV17D yellow fever vaccine. The chain has TRBV20-1 and TRBJ2-5; the D is unclear. This specimen consisted of PBMCs, obtained 5 days after the yellow fever booster vaccination. The CDR3 region is CSASPLGTQYF. The CDR3, as DNA: TGCAGTGCTAGCCCGTTGGGGACCCAGTACTTC.